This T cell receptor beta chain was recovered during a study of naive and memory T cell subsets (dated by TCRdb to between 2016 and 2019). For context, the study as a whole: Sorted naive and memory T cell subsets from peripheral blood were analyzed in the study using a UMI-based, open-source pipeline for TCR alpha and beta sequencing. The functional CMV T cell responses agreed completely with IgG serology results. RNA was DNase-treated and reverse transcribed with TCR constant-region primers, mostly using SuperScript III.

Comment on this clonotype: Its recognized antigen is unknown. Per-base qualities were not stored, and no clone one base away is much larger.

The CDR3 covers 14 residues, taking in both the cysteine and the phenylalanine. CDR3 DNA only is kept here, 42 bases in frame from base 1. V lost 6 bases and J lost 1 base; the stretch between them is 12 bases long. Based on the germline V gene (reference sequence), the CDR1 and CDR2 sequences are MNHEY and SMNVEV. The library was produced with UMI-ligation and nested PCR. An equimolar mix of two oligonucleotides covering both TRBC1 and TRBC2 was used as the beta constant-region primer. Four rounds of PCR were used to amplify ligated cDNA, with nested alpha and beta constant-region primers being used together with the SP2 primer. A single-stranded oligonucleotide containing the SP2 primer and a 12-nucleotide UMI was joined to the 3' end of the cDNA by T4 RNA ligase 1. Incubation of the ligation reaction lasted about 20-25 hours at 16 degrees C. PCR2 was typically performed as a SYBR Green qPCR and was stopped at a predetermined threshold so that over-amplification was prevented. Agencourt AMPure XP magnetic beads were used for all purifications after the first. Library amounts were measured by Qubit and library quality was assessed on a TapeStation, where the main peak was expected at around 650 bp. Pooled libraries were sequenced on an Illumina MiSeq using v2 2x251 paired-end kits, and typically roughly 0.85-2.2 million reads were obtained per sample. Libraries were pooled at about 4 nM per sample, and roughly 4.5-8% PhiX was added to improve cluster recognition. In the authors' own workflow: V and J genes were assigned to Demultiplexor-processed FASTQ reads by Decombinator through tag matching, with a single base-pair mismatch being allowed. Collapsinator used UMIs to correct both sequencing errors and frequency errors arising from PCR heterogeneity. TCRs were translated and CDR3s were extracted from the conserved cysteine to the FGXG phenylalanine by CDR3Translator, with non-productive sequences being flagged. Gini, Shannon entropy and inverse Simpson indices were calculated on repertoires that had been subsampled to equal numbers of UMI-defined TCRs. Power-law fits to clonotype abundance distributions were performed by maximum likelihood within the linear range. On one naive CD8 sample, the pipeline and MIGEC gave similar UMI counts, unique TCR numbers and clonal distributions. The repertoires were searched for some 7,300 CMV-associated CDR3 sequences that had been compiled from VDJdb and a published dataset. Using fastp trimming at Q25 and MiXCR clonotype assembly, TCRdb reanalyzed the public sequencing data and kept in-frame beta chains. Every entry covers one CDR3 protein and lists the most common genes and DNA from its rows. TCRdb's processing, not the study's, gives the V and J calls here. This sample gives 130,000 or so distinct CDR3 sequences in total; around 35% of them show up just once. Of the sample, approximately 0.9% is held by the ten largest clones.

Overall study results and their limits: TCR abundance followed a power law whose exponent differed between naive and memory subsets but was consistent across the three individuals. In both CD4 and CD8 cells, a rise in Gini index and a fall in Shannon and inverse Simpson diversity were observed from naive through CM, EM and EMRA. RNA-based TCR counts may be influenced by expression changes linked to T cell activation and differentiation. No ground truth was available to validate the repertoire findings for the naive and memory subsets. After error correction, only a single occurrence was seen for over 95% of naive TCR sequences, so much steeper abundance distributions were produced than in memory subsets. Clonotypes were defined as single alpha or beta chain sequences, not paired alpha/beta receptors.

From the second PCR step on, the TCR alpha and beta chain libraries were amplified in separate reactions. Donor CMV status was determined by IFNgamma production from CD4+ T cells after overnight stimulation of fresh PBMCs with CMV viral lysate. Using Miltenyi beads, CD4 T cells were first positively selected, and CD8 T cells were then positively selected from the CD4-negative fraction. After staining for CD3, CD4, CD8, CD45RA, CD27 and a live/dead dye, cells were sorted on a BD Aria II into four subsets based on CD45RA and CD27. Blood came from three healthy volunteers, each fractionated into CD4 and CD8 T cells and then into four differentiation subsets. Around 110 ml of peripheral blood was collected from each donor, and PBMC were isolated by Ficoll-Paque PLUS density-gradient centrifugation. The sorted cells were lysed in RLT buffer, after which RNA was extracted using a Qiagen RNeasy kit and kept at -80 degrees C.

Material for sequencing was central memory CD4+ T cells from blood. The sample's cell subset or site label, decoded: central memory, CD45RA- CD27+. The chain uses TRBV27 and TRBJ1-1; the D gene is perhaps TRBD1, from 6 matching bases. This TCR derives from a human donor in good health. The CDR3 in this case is CASRPDRTNTEAFF. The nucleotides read TGTGCCAGCAGACCGGACAGAACGAACACTGAAGCTTTCTTT.